This T cell receptor (beta chain) was observed in a study of T cells in Graves' hyperthyroidism and ophthalmopathy. Turning to the study itself: Specimen type is peripheral blood, collected at initial diagnosis prior to any treatment. Findings and limits, study-wide: In simple terms, a model built on 13 V-J features told ophthalmopathy apart from stable hyperthyroidism. The model foresaw ophthalmopathy a median roughly 6 months prior to onset.

With 1 base removed from V and 4 bases from J, the gap between germline ends came to 14 bases. CDR3 length equals 15 residues. Germline CDR1 reads DFQATT; CDR2 reads SNEGSKA (reference sequence). This clonotype was observed a few times. Antigen specificity is unknown. Amplification of TCR beta CDR3 regions was performed using RNA transcripts as template. Primed by the HTBI set, a first-round RT-PCR was run on the TCR CDR3. MiXCR, applied by TCRdb to the multiplex PCR reads, yields one record per CDR3 protein. The table has over 350,000 distinct CDR3 sequences, around 15% seen once. Active moderate-to-severe ophthalmopathy, Clinical Activity Score at least 3, NOSPECS at least 4, under 3 months' duration.

Source material: blood. The origin of this receptor is a man in his fifties or sixties with Graves' ophthalmopathy. The rearrangement uses TRBV20-1 and TRBJ1-3; D is possibly TRBD1 (5 bases). The CDR3 region is CSARANGGEGNTIYF. CDR3 coding DNA: TGCAGTGCTAGAGCGAATGGGGGAGAGGGAAACACCATATATTTT.